This T cell receptor (beta chain) was sequenced in a study of CD4+ T cells in melanoma. Whole-study results and caveats: A reported correlation linked neoantigen-specific CD4+ T cells to CD8+, macrophage and B cell function. Neoantigen-specific CD4+ T cells in melanoma reportedly had diverse differentiation states.

Germline V lookup: CDR1 SEHNR, CDR2 FQNEAQ (reference sequence). This CDR3 comprises 18 residues. Trimming took 5 bases from V and 1 from J; bases not matched to a gene: 10. This table comes from immunoSEQ multiplex PCR, and its TCRdb copy is limited to in-frame clones, with some not included. The sample includes 110,000 to 150,000 clones, about nine tenths of them seen just once. On this clone itself: What it recognizes is unknown.

The V and J genes are TRBV7-9 and TRBJ2-4, with TRBD2 identical over 11 bases. This TCR was sampled from a human donor with melanoma. The CDR3 loop is CASSPLAGGRGAKNIQYF. The CDR3 nucleotides read TGTGCCAGCAGCCCGTTAGCGGGGGGGCGTGGGGCCAAAAACATTCAGTACTTC.